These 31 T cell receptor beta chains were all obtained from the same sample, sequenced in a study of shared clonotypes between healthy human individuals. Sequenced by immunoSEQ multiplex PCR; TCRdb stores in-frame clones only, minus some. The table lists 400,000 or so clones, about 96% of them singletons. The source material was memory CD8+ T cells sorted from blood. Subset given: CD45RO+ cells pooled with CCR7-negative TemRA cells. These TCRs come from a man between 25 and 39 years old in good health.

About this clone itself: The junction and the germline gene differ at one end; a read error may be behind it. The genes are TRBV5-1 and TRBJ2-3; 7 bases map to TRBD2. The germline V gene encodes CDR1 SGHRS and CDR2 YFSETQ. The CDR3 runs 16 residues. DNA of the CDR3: TGCGCCAGCACCTTGGGGACTACCCCACTGGCAGATACGCAGTATTTT. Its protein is CASTLGTTPLADTQYF.

The CDR3 sequence is CSVGTGPTTGGYTF. The CDR3 bases are TGCAGCGTTGGGACTGGACCCACGACGGGAGGCTACACCTTC. The chain recombines TRBV29-1 with TRBJ1-2, with unresolved D. Per the germline V gene, CDR1 is SQVTM and CDR2 is ANQGSEA. This CDR3 spans 14 amino acids. Trimming removed 4 bases from V and 8 bases from J, with 20 bases in between.

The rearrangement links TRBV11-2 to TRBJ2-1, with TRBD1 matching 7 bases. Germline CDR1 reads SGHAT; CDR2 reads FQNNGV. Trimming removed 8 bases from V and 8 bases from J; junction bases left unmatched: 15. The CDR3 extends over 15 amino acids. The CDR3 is CASRHRGLLAHEQFF. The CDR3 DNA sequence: TGTGCCAGCCGCCACAGGGGATTGCTAGCACATGAGCAGTTCTTC.

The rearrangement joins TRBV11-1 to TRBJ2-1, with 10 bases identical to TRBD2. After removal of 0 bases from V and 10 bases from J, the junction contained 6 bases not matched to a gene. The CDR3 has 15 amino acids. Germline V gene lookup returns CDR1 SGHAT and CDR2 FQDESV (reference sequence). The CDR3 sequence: CASSLAGGLAAEQFF. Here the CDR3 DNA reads TGTGCCAGCAGCTTAGCAGGCGGACTAGCGGCCGAGCAGTTCTTC. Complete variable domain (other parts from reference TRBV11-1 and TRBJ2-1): EAEVAQSPRYKITEKSQAVAFWCDPISGHATLYWYRQILGQGPELLVQFQDESVVDDSQLPKDRFSAERLKGVDSTLKIQPAELGDSAMYLCASSLAGGLAAEQFFGPGTRLTVL.

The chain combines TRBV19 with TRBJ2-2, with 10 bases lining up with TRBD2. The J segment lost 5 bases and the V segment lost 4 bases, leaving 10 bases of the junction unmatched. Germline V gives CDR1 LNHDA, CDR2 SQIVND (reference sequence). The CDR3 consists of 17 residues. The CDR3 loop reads CASSNGLAELLTGELFF. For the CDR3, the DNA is TGTGCCAGTAGTAATGGACTAGCGGAGCTTTTGACCGGGGAGCTGTTTTTT. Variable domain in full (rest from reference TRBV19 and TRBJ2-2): DGGITQSPKYLFRKEGQNVTLSCEQNLNHDAMYWYRQDPGQGLRLIYYSQIVNDFQKGDIAEGYSVSREKKESFPLTVTSAQKNPTAFYLCASSNGLAELLTGELFFGEGSRLTVL.

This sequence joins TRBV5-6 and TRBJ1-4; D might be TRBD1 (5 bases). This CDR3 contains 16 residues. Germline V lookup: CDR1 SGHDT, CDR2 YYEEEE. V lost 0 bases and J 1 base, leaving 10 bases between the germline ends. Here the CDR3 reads CASSLARDLTNEKLFF. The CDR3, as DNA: TGTGCCAGCAGCTTGGCTCGGGACCTAACTAATGAAAAACTGTTTTTT.

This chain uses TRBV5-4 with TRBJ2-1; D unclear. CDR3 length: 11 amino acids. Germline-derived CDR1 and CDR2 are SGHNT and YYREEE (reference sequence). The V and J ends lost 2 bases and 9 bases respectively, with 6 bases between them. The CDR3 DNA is TGTGCCAGCAGCTTCAATGGTGAGCAGTTCTTC. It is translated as CASSFNGEQFF.

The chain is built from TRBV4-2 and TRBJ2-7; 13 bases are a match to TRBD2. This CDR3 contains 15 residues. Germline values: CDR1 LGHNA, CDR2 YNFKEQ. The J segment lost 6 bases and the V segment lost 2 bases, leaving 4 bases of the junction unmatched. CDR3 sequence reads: CASSQLTSGRAEQYF. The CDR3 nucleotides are TGTGCCAGCAGCCAACTTACTAGCGGGAGGGCCGAGCAGTACTTC.

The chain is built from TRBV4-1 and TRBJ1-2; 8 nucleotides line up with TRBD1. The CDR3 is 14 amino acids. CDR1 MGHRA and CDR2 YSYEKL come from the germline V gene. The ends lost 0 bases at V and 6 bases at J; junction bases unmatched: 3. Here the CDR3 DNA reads TGCGCCAGCAGCCAAGAACAGGGGGAAGATGGCTACACCTTC. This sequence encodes CASSQEQGEDGYTF.

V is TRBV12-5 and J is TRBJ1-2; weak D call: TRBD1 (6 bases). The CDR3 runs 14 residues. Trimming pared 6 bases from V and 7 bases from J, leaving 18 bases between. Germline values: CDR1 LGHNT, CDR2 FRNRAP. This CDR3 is CASGPNTRGGGYTF. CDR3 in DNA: TGTGCTAGTGGGCCCAATACCAGGGGTGGTGGCTACACCTTC.

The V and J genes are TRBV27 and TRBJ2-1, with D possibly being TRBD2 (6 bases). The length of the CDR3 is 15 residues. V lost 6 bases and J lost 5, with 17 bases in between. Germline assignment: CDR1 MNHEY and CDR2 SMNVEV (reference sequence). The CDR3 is CASSRPGLANNEQFF. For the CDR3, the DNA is TGTGCCAGCAGCCGGCCGGGACTGGCAAACAATGAGCAGTTCTTC.

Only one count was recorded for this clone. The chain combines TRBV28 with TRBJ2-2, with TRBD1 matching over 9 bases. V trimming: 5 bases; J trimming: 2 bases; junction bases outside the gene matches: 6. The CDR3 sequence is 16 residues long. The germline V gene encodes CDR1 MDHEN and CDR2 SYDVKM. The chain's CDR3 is CASSIPGQGNTGELFF. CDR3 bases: TGTGCCAGCAGTATCCCGGGACAGGGAAACACCGGGGAGCTGTTTTTT.

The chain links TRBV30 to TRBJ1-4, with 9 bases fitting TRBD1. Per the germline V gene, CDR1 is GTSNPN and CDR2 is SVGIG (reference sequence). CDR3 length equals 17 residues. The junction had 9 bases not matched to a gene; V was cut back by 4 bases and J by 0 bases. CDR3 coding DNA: TGTGCCTGGATACCCGGACAGGGGAAAACAACTAATGAAAAACTGTTTTTT. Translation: CAWIPGQGKTTNEKLFF.

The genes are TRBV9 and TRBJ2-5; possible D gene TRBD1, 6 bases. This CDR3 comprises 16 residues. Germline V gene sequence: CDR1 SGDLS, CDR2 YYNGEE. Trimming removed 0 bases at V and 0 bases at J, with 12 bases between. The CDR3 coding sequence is TGTGCCAGCAGCGTAGGGTCAACAGGGTACCAAGAGACCCAGTACTTC. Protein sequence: CASSVGSTGYQETQYF.

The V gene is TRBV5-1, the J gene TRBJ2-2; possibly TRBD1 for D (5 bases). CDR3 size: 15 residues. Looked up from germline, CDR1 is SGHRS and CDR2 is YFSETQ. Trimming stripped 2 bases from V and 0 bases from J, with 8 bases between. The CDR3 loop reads CASSLDSANTGELFF. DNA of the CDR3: TGCGCCAGCAGCTTAGACAGCGCGAACACCGGGGAGCTGTTTTTT.

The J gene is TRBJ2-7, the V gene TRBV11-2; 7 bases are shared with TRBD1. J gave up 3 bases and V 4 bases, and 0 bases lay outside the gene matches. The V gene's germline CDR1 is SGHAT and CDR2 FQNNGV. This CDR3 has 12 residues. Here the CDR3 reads CASSSGGYEQYF. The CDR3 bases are TGTGCCAGCAGCTCAGGGGGCTACGAGCAGTACTTC.

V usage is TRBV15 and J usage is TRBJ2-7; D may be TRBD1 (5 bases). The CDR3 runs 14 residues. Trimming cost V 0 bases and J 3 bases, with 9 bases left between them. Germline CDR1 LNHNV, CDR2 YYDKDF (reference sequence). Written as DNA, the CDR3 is TGTGCCACCAGCAGAGACCCCGGACACTACGAGCAGTACTTC. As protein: CATSRDPGHYEQYF.

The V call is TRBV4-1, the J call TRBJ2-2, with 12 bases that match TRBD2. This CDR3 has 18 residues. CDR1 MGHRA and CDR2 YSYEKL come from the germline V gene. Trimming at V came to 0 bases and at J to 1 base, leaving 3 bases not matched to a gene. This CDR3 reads CASSQDKTSGRNTGELFF. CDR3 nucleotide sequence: TGCGCCAGCAGCCAAGATAAGACTAGCGGGAGGAACACCGGGGAGCTGTTTTTT.

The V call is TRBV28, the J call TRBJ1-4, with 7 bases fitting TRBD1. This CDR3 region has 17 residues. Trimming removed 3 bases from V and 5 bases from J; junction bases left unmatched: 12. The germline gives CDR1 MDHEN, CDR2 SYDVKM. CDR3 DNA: TGTGCCAGCAGTTTCCCCGCCACGACAGGGTGGAATGAAAAACTGTTTTTT. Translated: CASSFPATTGWNEKLFF.

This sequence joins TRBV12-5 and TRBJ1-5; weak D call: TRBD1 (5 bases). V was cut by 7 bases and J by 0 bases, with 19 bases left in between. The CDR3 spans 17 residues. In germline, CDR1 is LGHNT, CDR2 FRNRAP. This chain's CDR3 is CASVPGWKKISNQPQHF. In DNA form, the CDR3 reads TGTGCTAGTGTCCCAGGGTGGAAGAAGATTAGCAATCAGCCCCAGCATTTT.

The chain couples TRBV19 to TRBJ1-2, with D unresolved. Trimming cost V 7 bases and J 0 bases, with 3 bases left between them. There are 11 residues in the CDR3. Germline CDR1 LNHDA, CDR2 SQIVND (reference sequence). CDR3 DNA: TGTGCCAGTAACACTAACTATGGCTACACCTTC. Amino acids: CASNTNYGYTF.

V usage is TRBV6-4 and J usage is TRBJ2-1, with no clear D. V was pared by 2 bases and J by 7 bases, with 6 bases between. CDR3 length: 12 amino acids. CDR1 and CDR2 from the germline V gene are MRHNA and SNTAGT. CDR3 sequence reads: CASSDGRNEQFF. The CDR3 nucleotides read TGTGCCAGCAGTGACGGTCGGAATGAGCAGTTCTTC.

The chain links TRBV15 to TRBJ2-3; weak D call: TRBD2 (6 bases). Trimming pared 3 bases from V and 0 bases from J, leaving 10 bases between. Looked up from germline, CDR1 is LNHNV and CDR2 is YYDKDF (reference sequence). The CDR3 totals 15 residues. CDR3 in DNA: TGTGCCACCAGCAGCCGGACTACTAGCACAGATACGCAGTATTTT. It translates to CATSSRTTSTDTQYF. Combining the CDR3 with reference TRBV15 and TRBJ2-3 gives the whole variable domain DAMVIQNPRYQVTQFGKPVTLSCSQTLNHNVMYWYQQKSSQAPKLLFHYYDKDFNNEADTPDNFQSRRPNTSFCFLDIRSPGLGDTAMYLCATSSRTTSTDTQYFGPGTRLTVL.

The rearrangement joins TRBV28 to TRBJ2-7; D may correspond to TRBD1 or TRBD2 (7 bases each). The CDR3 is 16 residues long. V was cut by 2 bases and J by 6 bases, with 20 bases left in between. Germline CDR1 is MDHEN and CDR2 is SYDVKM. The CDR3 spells CASSLAAGGGVGEQYF. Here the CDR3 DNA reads TGTGCCAGCAGTTTAGCGGCAGGGGGAGGGGTAGGCGAGCAGTACTTC.

CDR3 in DNA: TGTGCCAGCCGCGGACAGGTCGCTTACAATGAGCAGTTCTTC. Protein sequence: CASRGQVAYNEQFF. The rearrangement uses TRBV2 and TRBJ2-1; 7 bases are shared with TRBD1. The germline V gene has CDR1 SNHLY and CDR2 FYNNEI. V dropped 8 bases and J dropped 4; count of bases not matched to a gene: 8. This CDR3 is built from 14 residues.

The CDR3 here is CAAGDSRAQYF. CDR3 DNA sequence: TGTGCCGCCGGAGATTCTCGGGCCCAGTACTTC. This chain links TRBV7-9 with TRBJ2-5, with unresolved D. CDR1 is SEHNR, CDR2 FQNEAQ, per germline (reference sequence). The CDR3 covers 11 residues. V shed 11 bases and J shed 9 bases, with 16 bases lying between them. Drawing the rest from reference TRBV7-9 and TRBJ2-5, the complete variable domain is DTGVSQNPRHKITKRGQNVTFRCDPISEHNRLYWYRQTLGQGPEFLTYFQNEAQLEKSRLLSDRFSAERPKGSFSTLEIQRTEQGDSAMYLCAAGDSRAQYFGPGTRLLVL.

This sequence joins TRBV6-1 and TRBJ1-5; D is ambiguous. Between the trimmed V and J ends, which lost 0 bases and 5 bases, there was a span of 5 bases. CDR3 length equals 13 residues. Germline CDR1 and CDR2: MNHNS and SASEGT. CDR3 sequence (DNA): TGTGCCAGCAGTGAAGCGGCCCATCAGCCCCAGCATTTT. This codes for CASSEAAHQPQHF.

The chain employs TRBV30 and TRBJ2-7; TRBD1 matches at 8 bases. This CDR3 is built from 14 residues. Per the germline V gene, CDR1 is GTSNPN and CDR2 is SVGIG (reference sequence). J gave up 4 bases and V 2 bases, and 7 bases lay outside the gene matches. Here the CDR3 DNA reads TGTGCCTGGAGTCGTAAGGACAGGGCTTACGAGCAGTACTTC. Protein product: CAWSRKDRAYEQYF.

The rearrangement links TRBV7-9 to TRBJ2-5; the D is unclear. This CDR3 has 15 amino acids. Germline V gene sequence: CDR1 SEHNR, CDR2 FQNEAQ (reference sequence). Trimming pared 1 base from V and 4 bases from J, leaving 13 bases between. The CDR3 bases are TGTGCCAGCAGCTTAGTCACTCCATCGGGAGAGACCCAGTACTTC. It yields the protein CASSLVTPSGETQYF.

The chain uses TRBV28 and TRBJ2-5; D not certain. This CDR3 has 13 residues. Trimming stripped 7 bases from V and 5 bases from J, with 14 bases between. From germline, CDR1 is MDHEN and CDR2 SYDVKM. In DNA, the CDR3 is TGTGCCAGCACTATTTATCATCAGGAGACCCAGTACTTC. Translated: CASTIYHQETQYF.

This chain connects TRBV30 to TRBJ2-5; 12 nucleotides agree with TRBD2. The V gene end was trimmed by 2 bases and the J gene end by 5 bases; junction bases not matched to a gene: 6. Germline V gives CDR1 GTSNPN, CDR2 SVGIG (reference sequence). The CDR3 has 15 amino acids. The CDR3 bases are TGTGCCTGGAGTAGGACTAGCGGGATTGGTGAGACCCAGTACTTC. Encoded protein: CAWSRTSGIGETQYF.